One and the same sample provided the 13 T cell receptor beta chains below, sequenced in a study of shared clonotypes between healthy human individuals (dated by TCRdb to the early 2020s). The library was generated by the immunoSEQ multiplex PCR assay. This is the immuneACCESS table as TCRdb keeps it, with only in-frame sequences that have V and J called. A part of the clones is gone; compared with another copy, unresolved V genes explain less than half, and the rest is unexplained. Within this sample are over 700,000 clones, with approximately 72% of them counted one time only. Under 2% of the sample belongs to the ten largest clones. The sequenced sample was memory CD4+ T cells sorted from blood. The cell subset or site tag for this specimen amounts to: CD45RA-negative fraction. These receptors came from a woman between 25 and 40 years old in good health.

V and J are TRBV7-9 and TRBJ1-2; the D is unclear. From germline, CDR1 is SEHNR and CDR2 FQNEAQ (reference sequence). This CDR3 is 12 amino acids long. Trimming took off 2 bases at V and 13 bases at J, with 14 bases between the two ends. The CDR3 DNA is TGTGCCAGCAGCTTACAACTCGGACCCAGCACCTTC. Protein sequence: CASSLQLGPSTF.

CDR3 sequence: CASSQEGLGVGGTEAFF. The CDR3 nucleotides read TGCGCCAGCAGCCAAGAGGGATTGGGGGTAGGGGGCACTGAAGCTTTCTTT. The chain joins TRBV4-1 to TRBJ1-1; weak D call: TRBD1 (6 bases). Trimming stripped 0 bases from V and 4 bases from J, with 18 bases between. The CDR3 sequence is 17 residues long. Looked up from germline, CDR1 is MGHRA and CDR2 is YSYEKL.

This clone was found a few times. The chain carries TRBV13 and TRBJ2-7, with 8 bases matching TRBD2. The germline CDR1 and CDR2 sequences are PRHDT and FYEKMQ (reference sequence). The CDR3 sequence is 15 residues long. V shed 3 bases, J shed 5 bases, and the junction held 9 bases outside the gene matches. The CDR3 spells CASSFAGRAIDEQYF. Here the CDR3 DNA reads TGTGCCAGCAGCTTCGCCGGGAGGGCTATAGACGAGCAGTACTTC.

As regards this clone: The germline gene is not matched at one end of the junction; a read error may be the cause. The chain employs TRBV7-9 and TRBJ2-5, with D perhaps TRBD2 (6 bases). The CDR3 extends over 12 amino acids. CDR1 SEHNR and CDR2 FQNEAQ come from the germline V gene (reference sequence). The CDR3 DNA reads TGTGCCAGCAGCCCCACGCAGGGACTGTCCAACTTC. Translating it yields CASSPTQGLSNF.

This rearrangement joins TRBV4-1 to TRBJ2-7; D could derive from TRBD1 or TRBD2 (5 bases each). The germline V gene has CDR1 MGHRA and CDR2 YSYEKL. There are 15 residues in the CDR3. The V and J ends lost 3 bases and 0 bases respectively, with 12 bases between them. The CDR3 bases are TGCGCCAGCAGCCATGGACTCGACAGCTCCTACGAGCAGTACTTC. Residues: CASSHGLDSSYEQYF.

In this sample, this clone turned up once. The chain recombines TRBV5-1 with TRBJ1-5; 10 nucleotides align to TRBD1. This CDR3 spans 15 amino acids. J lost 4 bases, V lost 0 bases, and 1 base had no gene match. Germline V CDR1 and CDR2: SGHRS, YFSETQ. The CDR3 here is CASSLGQGANQPQHF. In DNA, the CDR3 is TGCGCCAGCAGCTTGGGACAGGGGGCTAATCAGCCCCAGCATTTT.

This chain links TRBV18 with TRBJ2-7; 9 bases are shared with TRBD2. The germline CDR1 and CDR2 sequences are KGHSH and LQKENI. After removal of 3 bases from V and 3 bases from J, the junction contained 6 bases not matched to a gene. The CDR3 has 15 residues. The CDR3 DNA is TGTGCCAGCTCACCCGGGACTAGCAAGAGCTACGAGCAGTACTTC. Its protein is CASSPGTSKSYEQYF.

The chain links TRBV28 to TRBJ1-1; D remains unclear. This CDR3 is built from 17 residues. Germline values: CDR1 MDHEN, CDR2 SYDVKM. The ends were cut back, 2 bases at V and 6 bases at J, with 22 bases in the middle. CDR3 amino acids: CASSLIFEEIRGAEAFF. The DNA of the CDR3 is TGTGCCAGCAGTTTAATCTTTGAAGAAATCCGCGGGGCTGAAGCTTTCTTT.

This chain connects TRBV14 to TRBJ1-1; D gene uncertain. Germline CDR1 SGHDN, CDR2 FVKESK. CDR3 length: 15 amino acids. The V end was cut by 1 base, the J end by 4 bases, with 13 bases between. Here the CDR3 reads CASSQVFGLVTEAFF. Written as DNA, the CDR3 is TGTGCCAGCAGCCAAGTTTTTGGACTTGTCACTGAAGCTTTCTTT.

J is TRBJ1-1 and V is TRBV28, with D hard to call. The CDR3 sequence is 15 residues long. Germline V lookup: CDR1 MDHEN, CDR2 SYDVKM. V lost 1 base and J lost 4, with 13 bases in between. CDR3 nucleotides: TGTGCCAGCAGTTTATCATCAGGTCAGGCCACTGAAGCTTTCTTT. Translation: CASSLSSGQATEAFF.

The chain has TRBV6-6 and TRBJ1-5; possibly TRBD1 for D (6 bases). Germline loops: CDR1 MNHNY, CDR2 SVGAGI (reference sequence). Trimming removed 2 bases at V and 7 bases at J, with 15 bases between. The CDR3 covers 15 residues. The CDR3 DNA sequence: TGTGCCAGCAGTTACGGAGGGGGTGGGGACCAGCCCCAGCATTTT. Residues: CASSYGGGGDQPQHF.

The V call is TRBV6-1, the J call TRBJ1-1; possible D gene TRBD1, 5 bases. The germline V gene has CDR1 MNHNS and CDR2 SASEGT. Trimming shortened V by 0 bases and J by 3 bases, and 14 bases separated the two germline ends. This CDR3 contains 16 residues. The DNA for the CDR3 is TGTGCCAGCAGTGAAGCGTGGCAGGGACTAGACACTGAAGCTTTCTTT. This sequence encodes CASSEAWQGLDTEAFF.

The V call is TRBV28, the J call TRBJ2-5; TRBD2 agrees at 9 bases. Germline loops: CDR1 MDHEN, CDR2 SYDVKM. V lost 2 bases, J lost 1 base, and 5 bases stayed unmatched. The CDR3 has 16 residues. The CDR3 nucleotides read TGTGCCAGCAGTTTAGGGAGAGCGGGAGGCCAAGAGACCCAGTACTTC. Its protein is CASSLGRAGGQETQYF.